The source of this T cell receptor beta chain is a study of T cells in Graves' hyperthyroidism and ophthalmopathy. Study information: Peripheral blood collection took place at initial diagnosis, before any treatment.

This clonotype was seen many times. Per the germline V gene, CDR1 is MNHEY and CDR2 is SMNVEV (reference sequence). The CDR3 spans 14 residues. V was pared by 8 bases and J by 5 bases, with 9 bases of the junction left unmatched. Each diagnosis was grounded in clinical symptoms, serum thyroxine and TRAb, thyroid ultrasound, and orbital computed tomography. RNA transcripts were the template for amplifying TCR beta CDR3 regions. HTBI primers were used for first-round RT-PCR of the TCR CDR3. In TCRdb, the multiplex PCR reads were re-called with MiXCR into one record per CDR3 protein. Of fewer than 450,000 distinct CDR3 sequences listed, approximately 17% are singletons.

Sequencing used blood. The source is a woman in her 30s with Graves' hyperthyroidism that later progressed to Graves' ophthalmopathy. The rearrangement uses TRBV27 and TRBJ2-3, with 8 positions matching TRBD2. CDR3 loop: CASSSGGRRDTQYF. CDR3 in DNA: TGTGCCAGCTCGTCCGGCGGGAGGAGAGATACGCAGTATTTT.